The table lists the clone carrying this T cell receptor beta chain with a count of one. Its antigen is undetermined. Per the germline V gene, CDR1 is DFQATT and CDR2 is SNEGSKA (reference sequence). The CDR3 extends over 13 amino acids. V dropped 3 bases and J dropped 4 bases, with 12 bases sitting between them. The second PCR ran about 6 to 11 cycles with a sample-barcoded 5' primer and J-beta primers. Each of the cDNA molecules was tagged by a template-switch adaptor with 12 random nucleotides. TCRdb ran MiXCR on the 5' RACE reads and lists one entry per CDR3 protein. The sample records under 800,000 distinct CDR3 sequences, roughly 41% being singletons. This sample stems from a study of blood T cells in healthy people across ages. Study findings and constraints: Not knowing donor CMV status may have confounded expanded clonotype changes.

This clonotype was obtained from a woman aged 55-70 years in good health. The sample taken for sequencing was blood. V is TRBV20-1 and J is TRBJ2-5, with a possible D match to TRBD2 (5 bases). In DNA, the CDR3 is TGCAGTGCTAGTGGTTACGGGGTAGAGACCCAGTACTTC. This encodes CSASGYGVETQYF.